The clone carrying this TCR beta chain occurred a few times. Source study methods: Estimation of nucleated cell counts relied on the amplification of reference gene primers. Repertoires were generated with immunoSEQ multiplex PCR, while TCRdb's copy carries only in-frame clones and drops some. D and trimming were read from the DNA, whereas the V and J calls and clone size are those reported in that table. The sample comprises 150,000 or so clones, about 80% of which are singletons, and 3% to 3.5% rests with the top ten. This entry comes from a study of blood T cell repertoires in COVID-19. Study summary: There were acute and convalescent COVID-19 samples, and they came from the United States, Italy and Spain. Sources were T cells, B-cell-depleted T cells, or PBMCs; the material itself was cDNA or gDNA.

Looked up from germline, CDR1 is LGHDT and CDR2 is YNNKEL (reference sequence). The J segment lost 2 bases and the V segment lost 3 bases, leaving 2 bases of the junction unmatched. The CDR3 covers 14 residues. This receptor was obtained from an elderly woman with acute or convalescent COVID-19. Material: peripheral blood. The chain joins TRBV3-1 (or the pseudogene TRBV3-2) to TRBJ2-5, with 8 bases fitting TRBD1. In DNA form, the CDR3 reads TGTGCCAGCAGCCAGAGGGACAGGCAAGAGACCCAGTACTTC. It translates to CASSQRDRQETQYF.